Below are 19 T cell receptor beta chains sequenced from a single sample in a study of T cells in localized non-small cell lung cancer. Repertoires were generated with immunoSEQ multiplex PCR, while TCRdb's copy carries only in-frame clones and drops some. The sample contains some 51,000 clones, around 86% of which appear only once. The sequences come from peripheral blood, collected before any cancer treatment. These receptor sequences come from a woman aged 35 to 70 with stage I lung adenocarcinoma.

The gene calls are TRBV7-6 and TRBJ1-5, with no clear D. CDR3 length equals 13 residues. Trimming took 0 bases from V and 5 from J, leaving 5 bases between them. In germline, CDR1 is SGHVS, CDR2 FNYEAQ. As DNA, the CDR3 is TGTGCCAGCAGCTTAGCCGGGGATCAGCCCCAGCATTTT. It encodes CASSLAGDQPQHF.

V and J are TRBV30 and TRBJ1-1, with D perhaps TRBD1 (5 bases). Trimming removed 0 bases from V and 1 base from J, with 12 bases in between. Germline CDR1 and CDR2: GTSNPN and SVGIG (reference sequence). The CDR3 totals 15 residues. CDR3 residues: CAWSVTGGWNTEAFF. The CDR3 region has the DNA TGTGCCTGGAGTGTAACCGGGGGTTGGAACACTGAAGCTTTCTTT.

This clone has a single count. V gene TRBV4-1 combines with J gene TRBJ1-5; 9 bases match TRBD1. The germline CDR1 and CDR2 sequences are MGHRA and YSYEKL. The CDR3 loop spans 15 amino acids. J gave up 2 bases and V 1 base, and 0 bases lay outside the gene matches. CDR3 protein: CASSQGTGGNQPQHF. The CDR3 coding sequence is TGCGCCAGCAGCCAAGGGACAGGGGGCAATCAGCCCCAGCATTTT.

The chain has TRBV18 and TRBJ2-3, with no clear D. Per the germline V gene, CDR1 is KGHSH and CDR2 is LQKENI. Trimming took 3 bases from V and 6 from J, leaving 4 bases between them. This CDR3 has 11 amino acids. For the CDR3, the DNA is TGTGCCAGCTCACCGGATGATACGCAGTATTTT. Translated, it gives CASSPDDTQYF.

This sequence joins TRBV6-1 and TRBJ1-5; D uncertain. Germline CDR1 reads MNHNS; CDR2 reads SASEGT. The V gene lost 7 bases and the J gene lost 0 bases, with 7 bases spanning the gap. The CDR3 has 13 residues. Here the CDR3 reads CASKAVSNQPQHF. Here the CDR3 DNA reads TGTGCCAGCAAGGCAGTTAGCAATCAGCCCCAGCATTTT.

V usage is TRBV15 and J usage is TRBJ2-5; 7 bases are shared with TRBD1. This CDR3 has 13 amino acids. Losses at the gene ends were 7 bases for V and 3 bases for J; bases not matched to a gene: 5. Germline-derived CDR1 and CDR2 are LNHNV and YYDKDF (reference sequence). The CDR3: CATTQGEEETQYF. The CDR3 DNA follows: TGTGCCACCACCCAGGGGGAAGAAGAGACCCAGTACTTC.

The chain links TRBV11-2 to TRBJ2-7; D is unclear. The CDR3 length is 15 residues. V lost 1 base, J lost 4 bases, and 14 bases lay in between. From germline, CDR1 is SGHAT and CDR2 FQNNGV. The CDR3 coding sequence is TGTGCCAGCAGCTTAGCATGGGGTGACCTTTACGAGCAGTACTTC. This sequence encodes CASSLAWGDLYEQYF.

This clone was recorded once. The chain recombines TRBV7-2 with TRBJ2-1; TRBD2 aligns across 9 bases. The CDR3 runs 16 residues. Germline V gene lookup returns CDR1 SGHTA and CDR2 FQGNSA. Losses at the gene ends were 5 bases for V and 7 bases for J; bases not matched to a gene: 12. The CDR3 sequence is CASSVVGLAGPNEQFF. CDR3 in DNA: TGTGCCAGCAGCGTCGTCGGCCTAGCGGGGCCAAATGAGCAGTTCTTC. The full variable domain, in which reference TRBV7-2 and TRBJ2-1 provide the parts outside the CDR3, is GAGVSQSPSNKVTEKGKDVELRCDPISGHTALYWYRQSLGQGLEFLIYFQGNSAPDKSGLPSDRFSAERTGGSVSTLTIQRTQQEDSAVYLCASSVVGLAGPNEQFFGPGTRLTVL.

The chain uses TRBV9 and TRBJ1-1; 11 nucleotides align to TRBD1. The germline CDR1 and CDR2 sequences are SGDLS and YYNGEE. This CDR3 is 15 amino acids long. Trimming removed 4 bases from V and 4 bases from J; junction bases left unmatched: 6. DNA of the CDR3: TGTGCCAGCAGCCCGACCGGGACAGGGGGCACTGAAGCTTTCTTT. The encoded protein is CASSPTGTGGTEAFF. The full variable domain, its missing parts supplied by reference TRBV9 and TRBJ1-1, is DSGVTQTPKHLITATGQRVTLRCSPRSGDLSVYWYQQSLDQGLQFLIQYYNGEERAKGNILERFSAQQFPDLHSELNLSSLELGDSALYFCASSPTGTGGTEAFFGQGTRLTVV.

This clone has a single count. The CDR3 protein is CASSQDRNTGELFF. CDR3 bases: TGTGCCAGCAGTCAGGACAGGAACACCGGGGAGCTGTTTTTT. The chain couples TRBV7-2 to TRBJ2-2; possibly TRBD1 for D (6 bases). The CDR3 spans 14 residues. Per germline, CDR1 SGHTA and CDR2 FQGNSA. The V end was cut by 6 bases, the J end by 1 base, with 9 bases between.

The chain is built from TRBV12-5 and TRBJ1-3; TRBD1 aligns across 8 bases. This CDR3 is 15 amino acids long. Germline V gene data show CDR1 as LGHNT and CDR2 as FRNRAP. V shed 6 bases, J shed 4 bases, and the junction held 8 bases outside the gene matches. CDR3 DNA: TGTGCTAGTGGCCCGGAACAGGGGGTAGGAAACACCATATATTTT. The encoded protein is CASGPEQGVGNTIYF.

This clone has a single count. The chain couples TRBV11-3 to TRBJ2-1, with D possibly being TRBD1 (8 bases). This CDR3 has 18 amino acids. With 3 bases removed from V and 4 bases from J, the gap between germline ends came to 22 bases. Germline V gene sequence: CDR1 SGHNT, CDR2 YENEEA. CDR3 loop: CASSFDGKQGGAYNEQFF. The CDR3 DNA is TGTGCCAGCAGCTTTGATGGGAAACAGGGGGGGGCTTACAATGAGCAGTTCTTC.

The CDR3 DNA reads as TGTGCCAGTAGTATGGAGCAGTTTAACACTGAAGCTTTCTTT. As protein: CASSMEQFNTEAFF. The chain employs TRBV19 and TRBJ1-1; D gene unclear. CDR1 and CDR2 from the germline V gene are LNHDA and SQIVND (reference sequence). There are 14 residues in the CDR3. Trimming pared 3 bases from V and 2 bases from J, leaving 10 bases between.

Here the CDR3 DNA reads TGTGCCAGCAGCCAAGATGCGGGGTTAAACATTCAGTACTTC. Amino acids: CASSQDAGLNIQYF. V usage is TRBV14 and J usage is TRBJ2-4; possible D gene TRBD2, 6 bases. Trimming took 0 bases from V and 6 from J, leaving 9 bases between them. CDR3 size: 14 residues. Germline CDR1 is SGHDN and CDR2 is FVKESK.

V and J are TRBV14 and TRBJ2-2; 14 nucleotides line up with TRBD2. This CDR3 comprises 16 residues. CDR1 and CDR2 from the germline V gene are SGHDN and FVKESK. J lost 5 bases, V lost 4 bases, and 3 bases had no gene match. The CDR3 DNA reads as TGTGCCAGCAGCCGCAGACTAGCGGGGGGGACCGGGGAGCTGTTTTTT. Translation: CASSRRLAGGTGELFF.

The chain carries TRBV6-6 and TRBJ2-1; possibly TRBD1 or TRBD2 for D (6 bases each). CDR1 is MNHNY and CDR2 is SVGAGI in the germline V gene (reference sequence). CDR3 size: 13 residues. Trimming stripped 6 bases from V and 5 bases from J, with 11 bases between. The CDR3 is CASRGGTNNEQFF. The CDR3 DNA follows: TGTGCCAGCAGAGGGGGGACGAACAATGAGCAGTTCTTC.

This sequence joins TRBV4-2 and TRBJ2-3; TRBD2 matches 13 bases. The CDR3 extends over 18 amino acids. The V segment lost 0 bases and the J segment 5 bases; nucleotides outside the gene matches: 8. Germline CDR1 and CDR2: LGHNA and YNFKEQ. The CDR3 DNA is TGTGCCAGCAGCCAAGATCATCGGACTAGCGGGGGTGGAGATACGCAGTATTTT. Its translation: CASSQDHRTSGGGDTQYF.

J is TRBJ2-1 and V is TRBV5-4; 12 nucleotides match TRBD2. The junction had 9 bases not matched to a gene; V was cut back by 4 bases and J by 4 bases. The CDR3 loop spans 17 amino acids. Germline V gene sequence: CDR1 SGHNT, CDR2 YYREEE (reference sequence). CDR3 sequence (DNA): TGTGCCAGCAGCGTTGCCTCTAGCGGGGGGGCTTACAATGAGCAGTTCTTC. Its translation: CASSVASSGGAYNEQFF.

Worth noting for this clone: A far larger clone is only one base removed, so a read error is likely. This sample includes further DNA sequences coding for the same CDR3. The J gene is TRBJ1-6, the V gene TRBV6-5; 10 nucleotides match TRBD1. Germline V lookup: CDR1 MNHEY, CDR2 SVGAGI. J was trimmed by 10 bases and V by 1 base; bases with no gene match: 4. The CDR3 covers 15 residues. As DNA, the CDR3 is TGTGCCAGCAGTTACTTGGGGGGACAGGGGTCACCCCTCCACTTT. Translation gives CASSYLGGQGSPLHF.